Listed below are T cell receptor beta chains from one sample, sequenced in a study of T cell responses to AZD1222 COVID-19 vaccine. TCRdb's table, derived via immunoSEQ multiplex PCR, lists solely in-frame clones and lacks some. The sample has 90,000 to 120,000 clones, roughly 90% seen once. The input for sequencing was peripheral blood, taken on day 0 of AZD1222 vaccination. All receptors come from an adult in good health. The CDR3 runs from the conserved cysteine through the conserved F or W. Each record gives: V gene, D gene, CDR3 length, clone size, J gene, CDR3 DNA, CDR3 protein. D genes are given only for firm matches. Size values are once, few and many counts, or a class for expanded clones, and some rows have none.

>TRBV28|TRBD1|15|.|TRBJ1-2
TGTGCCAGCAGTTTAGGGATCGGGACAGGGTTAGGCTACACCTTC
CASSLGIGTGLGYTF
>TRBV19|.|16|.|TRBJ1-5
TGTGCCAGTAGTATATCTCCCCTAGGGGGCAATCAGCCCCAGCATTTT
CASSISPLGGNQPQHF
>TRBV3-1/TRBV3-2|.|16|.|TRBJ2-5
TGTGCCAGCAGCCAAGATCTCCTTGGGCACCAAGAGACCCAGTACTTC
CASSQDLLGHQETQYF
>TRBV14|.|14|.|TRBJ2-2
TGTGCCAGCAGCCACTTGCCGGAGACCGGGGAGCTGTTTTTT
CASSHLPETGELFF
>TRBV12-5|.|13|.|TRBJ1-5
TGTGCTAGTGGTTTTTCTGGGGATCAGCCCCAGCATTTT
CASGFSGDQPQHF
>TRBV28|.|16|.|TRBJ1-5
TGTGCCAGCAGTCCCATAGGGAGAAATAGCAATCAGCCCCAGCATTTT
CASSPIGRNSNQPQHF
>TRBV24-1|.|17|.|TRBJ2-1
TGTGCCACCAGTGATCTTAGGGAGAGGGTGGGAGACAATGAGCAGTTCTTC
CATSDLRERVGDNEQFF
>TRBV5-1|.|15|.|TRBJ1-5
TGCGCCAGCAGCTTAGCGGGGGAGGTGGGTCAGCCCCAGCATTTT
CASSLAGEVGQPQHF
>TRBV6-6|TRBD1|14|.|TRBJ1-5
TGTGCCAGCAGTGCCGGGACAGTTAATCAGCCCCAGCATTTT
CASSAGTVNQPQHF
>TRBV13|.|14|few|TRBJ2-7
TGTGCCAGCAGCTTAGATCGCAAGCCCTACGAGCAGTACTTC
CASSLDRKPYEQYF
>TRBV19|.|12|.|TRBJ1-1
TGTGCCAGTAGTATTGATAAGTTCGAAGCTTTCTTT
CASSIDKFEAFF
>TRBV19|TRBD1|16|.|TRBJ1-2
TGTGCCAGTAGTTCCGGACAGGGTTCCAGGTCCTATGGCTACACCTTC
CASSSGQGSRSYGYTF
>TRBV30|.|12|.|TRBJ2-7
TGTGCCTGGATGTTCGTGGGGGGCGAGCAGTACTTC
CAWMFVGGEQYF
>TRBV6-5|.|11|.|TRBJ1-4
TGTGCCAGCAGTTCTAGGGAAAAACTGTTTTTT
CASSSREKLFF
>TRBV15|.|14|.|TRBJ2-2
TGTGCCACCAGCAGAGGGGGTAGAACCGGGGAGCTGTTTTTT
CATSRGGRTGELFF
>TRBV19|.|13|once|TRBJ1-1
TGTGCCAGTAGTATAGTCGTACAGGGAGAAGCTTTCTTT
CASSIVVQGEAFF
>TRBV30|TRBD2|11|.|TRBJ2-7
TGTGCCTCCGACGGGGGGAACGAGCAGTACTTC
CASDGGNEQYF
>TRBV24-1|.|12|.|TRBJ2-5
TGTGCCACCCAGGACTTAACAGAGACCCAGTACTTC
CATQDLTETQYF
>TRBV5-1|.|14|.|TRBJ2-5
TGCGCCAGCAGCTTTGACGCCACACAAGAGACCCAGTACTTC
CASSFDATQETQYF
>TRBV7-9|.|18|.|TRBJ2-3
TGTGCCACCATCAAGCCGGGACTTACATTATTGGCCACAGATACGCAGTATTTT
CATIKPGLTLLATDTQYF
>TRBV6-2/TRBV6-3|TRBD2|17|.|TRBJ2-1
TGTGCCAGCAGTTACTCGTTTGCTAGCGGGAGGAATAATGAGCAGTTCTTC
CASSYSFASGRNNEQFF
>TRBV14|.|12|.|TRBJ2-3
TGTGCCAGCAGCCAAGCGGGAGTTACGCAGTATTTT
CASSQAGVTQYF
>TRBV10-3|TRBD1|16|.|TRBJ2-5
TGTGCCATCAGTGAGCCAGAGGGGGCTGATGGAGAGACCCAGTACTTC
CAISEPEGADGETQYF
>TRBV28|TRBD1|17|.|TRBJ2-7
TGTGCCAGCAGTTTCCCACAACAGGGGGTCAGCTCCTACGAGCAGTACTTC
CASSFPQQGVSSYEQYF
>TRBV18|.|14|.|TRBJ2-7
TGTGCCAGCTCACCAAGAGACAGGCCGTACGAGCAGTACTTC
CASSPRDRPYEQYF
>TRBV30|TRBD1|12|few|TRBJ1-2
TGTGCCTGGAAGGGGGCCAACTATGGCTACACCTTC
CAWKGANYGYTF
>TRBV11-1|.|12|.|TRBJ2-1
TGTGCCAGCAGCTTAGATGGGAACGAGCAGTTCTTC
CASSLDGNEQFF
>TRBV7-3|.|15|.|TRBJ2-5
TGTGCCAGCAGCCCAATCGCCATGGTGGGAGAGACCCAGTACTTC
CASSPIAMVGETQYF
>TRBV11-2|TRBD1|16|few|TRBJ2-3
TGTGCCAGCAGCAGAGCCGGGACCCCAGGGGGAGATACGCAGTATTTT
CASSRAGTPGGDTQYF
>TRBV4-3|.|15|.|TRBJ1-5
TGCGCCAGCAGCCAAGATACGGGGAGCAATCAGCCCCAGCATTTT
CASSQDTGSNQPQHF
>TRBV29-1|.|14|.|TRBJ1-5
TGCAGCGTTTATACAGGGAAGGGGGATCAGCCCCAGCATTTT
CSVYTGKGDQPQHF
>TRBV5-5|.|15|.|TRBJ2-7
TGTGCCAGCACCTTTGACAGGTCTCTTTCCTACGAGCAGTACTTC
CASTFDRSLSYEQYF
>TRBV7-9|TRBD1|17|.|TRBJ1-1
TGTGCCAGCAGCTTTCCGACAGGGGGCGGAGTGAACACTGAAGCTTTCTTT
CASSFPTGGGVNTEAFF
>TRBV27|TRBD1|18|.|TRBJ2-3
TGTGCCAGCAGTTTATCGATTTTGACAGGGGGGAGCACAGATACGCAGTATTTT
CASSLSILTGGSTDTQYF
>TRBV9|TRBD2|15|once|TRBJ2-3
TGTGCCAGCGTCCGGGGGGGCCTGGCCACAGATACGCAGTATTTT
CASVRGGLATDTQYF
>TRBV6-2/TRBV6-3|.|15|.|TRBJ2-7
TGTGCCAGCAGTTACTCTCCGTTCCCCTCCTACGAGCAGTACTTC
CASSYSPFPSYEQYF
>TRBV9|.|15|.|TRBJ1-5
TGTGCCAGCAGCGTCGGGGGGACCTCTGGTCAGCCCCAGCATTTT
CASSVGGTSGQPQHF
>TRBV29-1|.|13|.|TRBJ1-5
TGCAGCGTTGCGGCAGGGAGCAATCAGCCCCAGCATTTT
CSVAAGSNQPQHF
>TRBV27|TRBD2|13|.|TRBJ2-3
TGTGCCAGCAAGGCGGGAGGGACAGATACGCAGTATTTT
CASKAGGTDTQYF
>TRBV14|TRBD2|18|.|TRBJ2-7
TGTGCCAGCAGCCAATTCCGACTAGCGGGGGCCTCCTCCTACGAGCAGTACTTC
CASSQFRLAGASSYEQYF
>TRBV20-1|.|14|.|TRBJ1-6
TGCAGTGCTAGTGATATGGCAGGGAATTCACCCCTCCACTTT
CSASDMAGNSPLHF
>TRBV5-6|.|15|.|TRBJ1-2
TGTGCCAGCAGCTTGTCGGCCCCCCAATGGCGTGGCTACACCTTC
CASSLSAPQWRGYTF
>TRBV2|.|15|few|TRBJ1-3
TGTGCCAGCAGTACGGAACAGACCTCTGGAAACACCATATATTTT
CASSTEQTSGNTIYF
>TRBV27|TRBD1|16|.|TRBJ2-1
TGTGCCAGCAGTCGCAGGGACAGGGGGCGGGTCTGGGTTTCGTTCTTC
CASSRRDRGRVWVSFF
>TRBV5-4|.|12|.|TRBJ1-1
TGTGCCAGCAGCTCTAGGAATGCTGAAGCTTTCTTT
CASSSRNAEAFF
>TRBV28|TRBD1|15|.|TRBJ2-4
TGTGCCAGCAGTTCCGGGACAGGGCCCAAAAACATTCAGTACTTC
CASSSGTGPKNIQYF
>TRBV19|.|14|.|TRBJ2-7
TGTGCCAGTAGTATAGATGGTACAGGGACCGAGCAGTACTTC
CASSIDGTGTEQYF
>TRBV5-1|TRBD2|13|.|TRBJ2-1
TGCGCCAGCAGCTTGGGACTAGCGTTTGAGCAGTTCTTC
CASSLGLAFEQFF
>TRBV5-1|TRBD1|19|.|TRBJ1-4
TGCGCCAGCAGCCTGGATATGAACTTAGTGGACAGGGCTTATGAAAAACTGTTTTTT
CASSLDMNLVDRAYEKLFF
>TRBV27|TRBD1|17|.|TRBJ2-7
TGTGCCAGCAGGATAAAAGCCGGGACAGGGATAGTCTACGAGCAGTACTTC
CASRIKAGTGIVYEQYF
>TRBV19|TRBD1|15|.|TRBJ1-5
TGTGCCAGTAGCCGGACAGGGGGGAGCAATCAGCCCCAGCATTTT
CASSRTGGSNQPQHF
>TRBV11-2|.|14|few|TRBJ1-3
TGTGCCAGCACCACAGGGTCCTCTGGAAACACCATATATTTT
CASTTGSSGNTIYF
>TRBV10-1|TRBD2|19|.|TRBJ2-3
TGCGCCAGCGGATTGGGACTAGCGGGGGGCCCACAGAGGACAGATACGCAGTATTTT
CASGLGLAGGPQRTDTQYF